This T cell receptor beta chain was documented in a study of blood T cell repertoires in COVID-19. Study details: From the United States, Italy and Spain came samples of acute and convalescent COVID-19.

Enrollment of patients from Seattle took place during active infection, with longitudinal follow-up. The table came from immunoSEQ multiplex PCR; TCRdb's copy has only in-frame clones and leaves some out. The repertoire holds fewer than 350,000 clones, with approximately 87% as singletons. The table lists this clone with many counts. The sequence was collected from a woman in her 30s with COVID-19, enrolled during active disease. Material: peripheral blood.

The CDR3 sequence: CASSPGANEKLFF. The DNA of the CDR3 is TGTGCCAGCTCACCCGGTGCCAATGAAAAACTGTTTTTT. The gene calls are TRBV18 and TRBJ1-4; D remains ambiguous. Trimming removed 3 bases at V and 5 bases at J, with 7 bases between. CDR1 is KGHSH, CDR2 LQKENI, per germline. The CDR3 is 13 residues long.